One TCR beta chain is described in this entry. Clones were read by immunoSEQ multiplex PCR, and TCRdb kept only the in-frame ones, dropping some. This sample has tens of thousands of clones, with under 95% found just once. This sample was included in a study of T cells in tuberculosis. This receptor was obtained from a donor between 10 and 29 years old with latent tuberculosis or without tuberculosis infection. Some clones in this sample may be carry-over from other donors' samples. The sequencing sample was made of PBMCs.

This CDR3 is CASSPGTGFTYEQYF. Written as DNA, the CDR3 is TGTGCCAGTAGCCCTGGGACAGGGTTTACCTACGAGCAGTACTTC. The V gene is TRBV19, the J gene TRBJ2-7; 9 nucleotides align to TRBD1. The CDR3 loop spans 15 amino acids. The V gene's germline CDR1 is LNHDA and CDR2 SQIVND (reference sequence). J gave up 2 bases and V 6 bases, and 8 bases lay outside the gene matches.